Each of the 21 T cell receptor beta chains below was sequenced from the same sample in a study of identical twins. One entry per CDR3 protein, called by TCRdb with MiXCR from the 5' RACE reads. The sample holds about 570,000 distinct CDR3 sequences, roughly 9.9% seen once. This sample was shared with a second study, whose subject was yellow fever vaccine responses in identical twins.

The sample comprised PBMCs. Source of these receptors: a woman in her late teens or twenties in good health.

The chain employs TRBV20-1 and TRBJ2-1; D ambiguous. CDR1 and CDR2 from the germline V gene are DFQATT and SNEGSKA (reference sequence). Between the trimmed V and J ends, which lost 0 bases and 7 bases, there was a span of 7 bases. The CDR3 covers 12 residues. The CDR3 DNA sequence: TGCAGTGCTAGAGATCTAGGGAATGAGCAGTTCTTC. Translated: CSARDLGNEQFF.

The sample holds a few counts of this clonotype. CDR3 DNA: TGTGCCATCAGTGAGCTTGCGGGAGGGGATAGTGAGCAGTTCTTC. Its protein is CAISELAGGDSEQFF. The gene calls are TRBV10-3 and TRBJ2-1; TRBD2 aligns across 9 bases. The CDR3 contains 15 residues. The germline gives CDR1 ENHRY, CDR2 SYGVKD. Trimming cost V 2 bases and J 9 bases; bases outside gene matches: 8.

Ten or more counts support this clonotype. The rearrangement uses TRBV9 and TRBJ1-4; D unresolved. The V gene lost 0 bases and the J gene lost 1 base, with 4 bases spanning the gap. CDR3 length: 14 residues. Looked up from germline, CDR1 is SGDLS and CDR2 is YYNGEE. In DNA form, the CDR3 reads TGTGCCAGCAGCGTAGTGGAAACTAATGAAAAACTGTTTTTT. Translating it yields CASSVVETNEKLFF.

CDR3 in DNA: TGCGCCAGCAGCGCCACAGCGCGAGAGACCCAGTACTTC. Protein product: CASSATARETQYF. This chain uses TRBV4-3 with TRBJ2-5, with D uncertain. Germline V lookup: CDR1 LGHNA, CDR2 YSLEER. The CDR3 is 13 residues long. The V and J ends lost 5 bases and 4 bases respectively, with 11 bases between them.

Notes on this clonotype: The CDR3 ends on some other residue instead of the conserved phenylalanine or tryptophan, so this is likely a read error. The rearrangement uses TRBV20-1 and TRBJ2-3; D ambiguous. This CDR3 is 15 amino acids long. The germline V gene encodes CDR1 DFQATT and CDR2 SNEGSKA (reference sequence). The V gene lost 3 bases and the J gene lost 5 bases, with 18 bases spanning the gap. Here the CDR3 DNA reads TGCAGTGCTAGTCGTCCTCCAATTTACGGAGATACGCAGTATATT. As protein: CSASRPPIYGDTQYI.

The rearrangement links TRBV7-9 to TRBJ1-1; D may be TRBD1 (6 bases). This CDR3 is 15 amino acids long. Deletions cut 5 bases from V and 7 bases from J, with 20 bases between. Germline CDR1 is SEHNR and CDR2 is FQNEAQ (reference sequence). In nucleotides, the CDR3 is TGTGCCAGCAGCGACATGCGGGGGGCTGCACTTGAAGCTTTCTTT. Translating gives CASSDMRGAALEAFF. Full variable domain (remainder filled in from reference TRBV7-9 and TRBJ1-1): DTGVSQNPRHKITKRGQNVTFRCDPISEHNRLYWYRQTLGQGPEFLTYFQNEAQLEKSRLLSDRFSAERPKGSFSTLEIQRTEQGDSAMYLCASSDMRGAALEAFFGQGTRLTVV.

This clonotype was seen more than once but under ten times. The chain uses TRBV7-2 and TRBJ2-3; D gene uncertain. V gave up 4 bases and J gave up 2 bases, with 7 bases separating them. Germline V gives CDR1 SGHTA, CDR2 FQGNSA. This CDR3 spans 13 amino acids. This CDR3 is CASSYPITDTQYF. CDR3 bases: TGTGCCAGCAGCTATCCCATCACAGATACGCAGTATTTT. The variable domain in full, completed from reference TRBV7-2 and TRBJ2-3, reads GAGVSQSPSNKVTEKGKDVELRCDPISGHTALYWYRQSLGQGLEFLIYFQGNSAPDKSGLPSDRFSAERTGGSVSTLTIQRTQQEDSAVYLCASSYPITDTQYFGPGTRLTVL.

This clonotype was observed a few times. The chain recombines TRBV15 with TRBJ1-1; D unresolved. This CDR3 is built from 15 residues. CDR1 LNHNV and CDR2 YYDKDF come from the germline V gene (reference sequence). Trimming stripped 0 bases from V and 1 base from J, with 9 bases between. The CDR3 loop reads CATSRDVAGNTEAFF. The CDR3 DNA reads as TGTGCCACCAGCAGAGATGTGGCGGGGAACACTGAAGCTTTCTTT.

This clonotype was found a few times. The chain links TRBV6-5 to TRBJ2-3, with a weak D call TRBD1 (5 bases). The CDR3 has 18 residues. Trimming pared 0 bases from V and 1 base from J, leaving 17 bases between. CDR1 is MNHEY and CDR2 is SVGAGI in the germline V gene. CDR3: CASSYSYPGIGGTDTQYF. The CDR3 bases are TGTGCCAGCAGTTACTCTTACCCAGGGATTGGAGGCACAGATACGCAGTATTTT.

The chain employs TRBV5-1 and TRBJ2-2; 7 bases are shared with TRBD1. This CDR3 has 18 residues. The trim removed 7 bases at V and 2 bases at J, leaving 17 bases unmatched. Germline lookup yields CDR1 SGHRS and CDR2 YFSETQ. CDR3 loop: CASQKNVRDSLNTGELFF. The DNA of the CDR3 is TGCGCCAGCCAGAAGAACGTCCGGGACAGCCTAAACACCGGGGAGCTGTTTTTT.

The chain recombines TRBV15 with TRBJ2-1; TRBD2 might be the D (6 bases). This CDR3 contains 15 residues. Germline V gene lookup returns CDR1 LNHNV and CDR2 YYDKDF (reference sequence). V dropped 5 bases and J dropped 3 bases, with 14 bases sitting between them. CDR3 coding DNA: TGTGCCACCAGCCCCACACGGAGGGACTACAATGAGCAGTTCTTC. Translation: CATSPTRRDYNEQFF. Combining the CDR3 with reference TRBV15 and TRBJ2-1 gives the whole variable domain DAMVIQNPRYQVTQFGKPVTLSCSQTLNHNVMYWYQQKSSQAPKLLFHYYDKDFNNEADTPDNFQSRRPNTSFCFLDIRSPGLGDTAMYLCATSPTRRDYNEQFFGPGTRLTVL.

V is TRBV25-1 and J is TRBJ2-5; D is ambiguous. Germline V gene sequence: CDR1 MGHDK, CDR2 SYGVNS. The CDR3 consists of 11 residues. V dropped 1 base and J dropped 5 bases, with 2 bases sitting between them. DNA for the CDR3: TGTGCCAGCAGTGAATGGGAGACCCAGTACTTC. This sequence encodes CASSEWETQYF.

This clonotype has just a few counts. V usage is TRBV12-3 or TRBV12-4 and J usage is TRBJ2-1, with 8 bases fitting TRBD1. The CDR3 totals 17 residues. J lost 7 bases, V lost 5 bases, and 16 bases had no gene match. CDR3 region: CASSRPGWTGHTNEQFF. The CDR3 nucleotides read TGTGCCAGCAGTCGCCCCGGGTGGACAGGGCATACGAATGAGCAGTTCTTC.

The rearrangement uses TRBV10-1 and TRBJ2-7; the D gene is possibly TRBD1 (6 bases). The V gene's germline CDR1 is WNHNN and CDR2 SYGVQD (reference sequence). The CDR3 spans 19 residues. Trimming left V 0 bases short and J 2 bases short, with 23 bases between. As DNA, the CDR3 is TGCGCCAGCAGTGAGTCCTTTGGGGCAGGGGTAAGGAATCCCTACGAGCAGTACTTC. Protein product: CASSESFGAGVRNPYEQYF.

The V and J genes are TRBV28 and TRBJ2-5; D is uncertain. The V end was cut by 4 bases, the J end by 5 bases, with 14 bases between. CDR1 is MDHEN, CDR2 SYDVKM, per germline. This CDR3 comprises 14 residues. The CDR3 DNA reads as TGTGCCAGCAGTTCTGTAATCATAAAGGAGACCCAGTACTTC. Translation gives CASSSVIIKETQYF.

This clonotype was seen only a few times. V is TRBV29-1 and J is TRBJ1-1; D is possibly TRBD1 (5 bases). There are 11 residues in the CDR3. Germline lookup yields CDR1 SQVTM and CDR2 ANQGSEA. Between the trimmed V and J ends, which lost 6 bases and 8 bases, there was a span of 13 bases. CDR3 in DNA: TGCAGCGTCTACAACAGGAACGAAGCTTTCTTT. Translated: CSVYNRNEAFF.

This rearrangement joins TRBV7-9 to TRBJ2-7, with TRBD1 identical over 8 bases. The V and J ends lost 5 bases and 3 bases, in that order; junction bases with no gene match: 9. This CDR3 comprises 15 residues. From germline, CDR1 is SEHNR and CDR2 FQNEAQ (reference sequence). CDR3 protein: CASSRPDREIYEQYF. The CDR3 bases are TGTGCCAGCAGCCGGCCGGACAGGGAAATCTACGAGCAGTACTTC.

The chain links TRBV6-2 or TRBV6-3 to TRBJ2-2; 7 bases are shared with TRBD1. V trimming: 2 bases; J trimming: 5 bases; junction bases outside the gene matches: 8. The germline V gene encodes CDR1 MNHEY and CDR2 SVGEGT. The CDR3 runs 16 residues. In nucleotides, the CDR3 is TGTGCCAGCAGTTACCTGACAGGGATTCCGACCGGGGAGCTGTTTTTT. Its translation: CASSYLTGIPTGELFF.

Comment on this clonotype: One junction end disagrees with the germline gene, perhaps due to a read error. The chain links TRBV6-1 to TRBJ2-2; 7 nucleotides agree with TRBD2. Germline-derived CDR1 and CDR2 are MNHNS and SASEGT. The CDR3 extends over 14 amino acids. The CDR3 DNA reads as TGTGCCAGCAGTCCGGGACTATCGGGCGGGGAGCCGTTTTTT. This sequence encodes CASSPGLSGGEPFF.

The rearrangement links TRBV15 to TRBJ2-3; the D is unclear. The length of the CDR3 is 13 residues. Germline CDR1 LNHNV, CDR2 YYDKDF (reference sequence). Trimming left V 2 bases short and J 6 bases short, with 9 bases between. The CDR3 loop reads CATSRYKADTQYF. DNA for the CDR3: TGTGCCACCAGCAGATACAAAGCGGATACGCAGTATTTT.

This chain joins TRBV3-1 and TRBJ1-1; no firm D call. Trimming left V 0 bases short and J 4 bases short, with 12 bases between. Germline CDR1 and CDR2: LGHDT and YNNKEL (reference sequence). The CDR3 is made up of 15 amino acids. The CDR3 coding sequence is TGTGCCAGCAGCCAAGATGGCGGAAAGCCCACTGAAGCTTTCTTT. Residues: CASSQDGGKPTEAFF.